A single sample is the source of the 30 T cell receptor beta chains below, sequenced in a study of cytomegalovirus exposure and HLA in healthy donors. PCR involved 60 Vbeta and 13 Jbeta primers. Assay used: immunoSEQ multiplex PCR; TCRdb lists only in-frame clones, some missing. The data include some 140,000 clones; the top ten clones carry 1.5% to 1.9%. Material for sequencing was PBMCs. The receptors here all came from a woman aged 40-49 years in good health and CMV-seronegative.

The chain joins TRBV6-6 to TRBJ1-5; tentative D call: TRBD1 (6 bases). V gave up 4 bases and J gave up 7 bases, with 14 bases separating them. CDR3 size: 14 residues. Germline CDR1 MNHNY, CDR2 SVGAGI (reference sequence). The CDR3 DNA reads as TGTGCCAGCAGTTTCCAGGGGATAAGACAGCCCCAGCATTTT. Its protein product is CASSFQGIRQPQHF.

The chain joins TRBV27 to TRBJ1-1; D gene uncertain. Germline-derived CDR1 and CDR2 are MNHEY and SMNVEV (reference sequence). V lost 3 bases and J 1 base, leaving 15 bases between the germline ends. CDR3 length: 16 amino acids. The CDR3 spells CASSFDISEGNTEAFF. For the CDR3, the DNA is TGTGCCAGCAGTTTCGACATATCTGAGGGGAACACTGAAGCTTTCTTT.

V gene TRBV7-2 combines with J gene TRBJ2-1, with 8 bases lining up with TRBD1. The CDR3 runs 13 residues. In germline, CDR1 is SGHTA, CDR2 FQGNSA. V dropped 1 base and J dropped 9; count of bases not matched to a gene: 2. The CDR3 DNA is TGTGCCAGCAGCTTAGGGACAGGGTCTGAGCAGTTCTTC. Protein sequence: CASSLGTGSEQFF.

The J gene is TRBJ2-7, the V gene TRBV10-1; 9 bases map to TRBD2. The CDR3 is made up of 14 amino acids. Germline V lookup: CDR1 WNHNN, CDR2 SYGVQD (reference sequence). With 6 bases clipped from V and 4 bases from J, the junction kept 7 bases outside the gene matches. CDR3: CASRTGTSRYEQYV. In nucleotides, the CDR3 is TGCGCCAGCAGGACCGGGACTAGCAGGTACGAGCAGTACGTC.

The chain has TRBV10-3 and TRBJ1-1; D remains ambiguous. CDR1 is ENHRY, CDR2 SYGVKD, per germline. The CDR3 contains 15 residues. Trimming stripped 3 bases from V and 8 bases from J, with 19 bases between. This CDR3 reads CAISDVQRARWEAFF. In nucleotides, the CDR3 is TGTGCCATCAGTGATGTACAGCGGGCGAGGTGGGAAGCTTTCTTT.

V gene TRBV7-9 combines with J gene TRBJ1-1; 9 bases fit TRBD1. Germline CDR1 SEHNR, CDR2 FQNEAQ (reference sequence). The CDR3 is made up of 13 amino acids. J was trimmed by 7 bases and V by 5 bases; bases with no gene match: 5. CDR3 sequence: CASSQTGGGEAFF. Here the CDR3 DNA reads TGTGCCAGCAGCCAAACAGGGGGCGGTGAAGCTTTCTTT.

The chain has TRBV27 and TRBJ2-3; TRBD1 matches 11 bases. V was clipped by 5 bases and J by 6 bases; unmatched bases: 4. Germline V lookup: CDR1 MNHEY, CDR2 SMNVEV (reference sequence). The CDR3 totals 14 residues. CDR3 in amino acids: CASSPGQGADTQYF. CDR3 nucleotide sequence: TGTGCCAGCAGTCCTGGACAGGGGGCTGATACGCAGTATTTT.

The chain recombines TRBV6-5 with TRBJ2-7; D is ambiguous. The CDR3 runs 13 residues. Germline CDR1 MNHEY, CDR2 SVGAGI. V was cut by 0 bases and J by 2 bases, with 5 bases left in between. CDR3 region: CASSYSAPYEQYF. The CDR3 DNA is TGTGCCAGCAGTTACTCAGCCCCCTACGAGCAGTACTTC.

The rearrangement links TRBV5-4 to TRBJ1-6, with no clear D. The CDR3 length is 13 residues. Germline lookup yields CDR1 SGHNT and CDR2 YYREEE (reference sequence). The V end was cut by 0 bases, the J end by 8 bases, with 6 bases between. This chain's CDR3 is CASSLVSDSPLHF. The CDR3 DNA reads as TGTGCCAGCAGCTTGGTGAGCGATTCACCCCTCCACTTT.

This sequence joins TRBV5-1 and TRBJ2-2; D gene uncertain. The CDR3 contains 15 residues. Trimming took 2 bases from V and 3 from J, leaving 11 bases between them. Germline lookup yields CDR1 SGHRS and CDR2 YFSETQ. The CDR3 sequence is CASSFIGWDTGELFF. The CDR3, as DNA: TGCGCCAGCAGCTTTATCGGGTGGGACACCGGGGAGCTGTTTTTT.

The chain employs TRBV9 and TRBJ1-3; maybe TRBD1 (5 bases). CDR3 length equals 15 residues. Deletions cut 2 bases from V and 1 base from J, with 10 bases between. Germline V lookup: CDR1 SGDLS, CDR2 YYNGEE. CDR3 protein: CASSVVDTSGNTIYF. The CDR3 DNA sequence: TGTGCCAGCAGCGTTGTGGACACTTCTGGAAACACCATATATTTT. Supplemented by reference TRBV9 and TRBJ1-3, the full variable domain reads DSGVTQTPKHLITATGQRVTLRCSPRSGDLSVYWYQQSLDQGLQFLIQYYNGEERAKGNILERFSAQQFPDLHSELNLSSLELGDSALYFCASSVVDTSGNTIYFGEGSWLTVV.

The chain carries TRBV10-3 and TRBJ1-3; TRBD1 agrees at 9 bases. Germline CDR1 and CDR2: ENHRY and SYGVKD. The CDR3 length is 16 residues. Germline trimming cut 4 bases from V and 2 bases from J; bases unmatched to any gene: 6. The chain's CDR3 is CAISGGTGKTGNTIYF. The DNA for the CDR3 is TGTGCCATCAGTGGGGGGACAGGGAAGACTGGAAACACCATATATTTT.

The chain recombines TRBV7-3 with TRBJ2-6; TRBD2 matches at 7 bases. V shed 5 bases, J shed 4 bases, and the junction held 8 bases outside the gene matches. The CDR3 extends over 16 amino acids. Per germline, CDR1 SGHTA and CDR2 FQGTGA. CDR3 loop: CASSPGEGKGANVLTF. CDR3 sequence (DNA): TGTGCCAGCAGCCCTGGGGAGGGGAAGGGGGCCAACGTCCTGACTTTC.

The chain is built from TRBV7-9 and TRBJ1-1, with D perhaps matching TRBD1 (6 bases). This CDR3 spans 15 amino acids. V was clipped by 5 bases and J by 1 base, with 14 bases between them. CDR1 and CDR2 from the germline V gene are SEHNR and FQNEAQ (reference sequence). CDR3: CASSPRGGENTEAFF. As DNA, the CDR3 is TGTGCCAGCAGCCCGAGGGGGGGGGAGAACACTGAAGCTTTCTTT.

The chain has TRBV5-1 and TRBJ2-1; TRBD2 agrees at 10 bases. Germline V gene data show CDR1 as SGHRS and CDR2 as YFSETQ. After removal of 0 bases from V and 1 base from J, the junction contained 4 bases not matched to a gene. This CDR3 is 17 amino acids long. The CDR3 sequence is CASSLAPSGGSYNEQFF. Written as DNA, the CDR3 is TGCGCCAGCAGCTTGGCCCCTAGCGGGGGATCCTACAATGAGCAGTTCTTC.

V is TRBV6-1 and J is TRBJ1-4; 9 nucleotides agree with TRBD1. The length of the CDR3 is 13 residues. Looked up from germline, CDR1 is MNHNS and CDR2 is SASEGT. The J segment lost 5 bases and the V segment lost 11 bases, leaving 6 bases of the junction unmatched. Written as DNA, the CDR3 is TGTGCCGGGTCCGGGACAGGGAATGAAAAACTGTTTTTT. Protein product: CAGSGTGNEKLFF.

Here the CDR3 DNA reads TGTGCCAGCTCACCGGGGGCACTCTCTGGAAACACCATATATTTT. The encoded protein is CASSPGALSGNTIYF. The chain links TRBV18 to TRBJ1-3; tentative D call: TRBD1 (6 bases). The V gene lost 3 bases and the J gene lost 0 bases, with 9 bases spanning the gap. This CDR3 has 15 amino acids. Germline-derived CDR1 and CDR2 are KGHSH and LQKENI.

The V gene is TRBV19, the J gene TRBJ1-2; 7 bases fit TRBD1. CDR1 and CDR2 from the germline V gene are LNHDA and SQIVND (reference sequence). With V trimmed by 5 bases and J by 4 bases, 4 bases remained unmatched. The CDR3 is made up of 13 amino acids. CDR3 coding DNA: TGTGCCAGTAGTCAGGGACAGTTCTATGGCTACACCTTC. It translates to CASSQGQFYGYTF.

CDR3: CATRWGGNTGELFF. The CDR3 DNA reads as TGTGCCACTAGATGGGGGGGCAACACCGGGGAGCTGTTTTTT. The chain joins TRBV10-3 to TRBJ2-2, with a weak D call TRBD2 (7 bases). CDR3 length: 14 residues. V was shortened by 10 bases and J by 2 bases, with 14 bases between the two germline ends. CDR1 and CDR2 (germline): ENHRY, SYGVKD.

Concerning this clone itself: The same CDR3 can be traced to other DNA sequences in this sample. The chain is built from TRBV5-1 and TRBJ2-3; D is unclear. The germline gives CDR1 SGHRS, CDR2 YFSETQ. Trimming took off 4 bases at V and 4 bases at J, with 7 bases between the two ends. This CDR3 is 12 amino acids long. The CDR3 here is CASSPTPDTQYF. The CDR3 bases are TGCGCCAGCAGCCCGACACCAGATACGCAGTATTTT.

V usage is TRBV7-9 and J usage is TRBJ1-6, with 8 bases identical to TRBD1. The CDR3 contains 15 residues. CDR1 SEHNR and CDR2 FQNEAQ come from the germline V gene (reference sequence). V was clipped by 5 bases and J by 10 bases; unmatched bases: 10. Here the CDR3 reads CASSRLTGEGSPLHF. The CDR3 DNA follows: TGTGCCAGCAGCAGGCTGACAGGGGAAGGCTCACCCCTCCACTTT. Based on the CDR3 plus reference TRBV7-9 and TRBJ1-6, the full variable domain is DTGVSQNPRHKITKRGQNVTFRCDPISEHNRLYWYRQTLGQGPEFLTYFQNEAQLEKSRLLSDRFSAERPKGSFSTLEIQRTEQGDSAMYLCASSRLTGEGSPLHFGNGTRLTVT.

The chain recombines TRBV7-9 with TRBJ1-1, with D perhaps TRBD1 (5 bases). CDR3 length: 13 amino acids. Germline V gene lookup returns CDR1 SEHNR and CDR2 FQNEAQ (reference sequence). Trimming took off 5 bases at V and 4 bases at J, with 11 bases between the two ends. The CDR3 sequence: CASSAGPGTEAFF. CDR3 in DNA: TGTGCCAGCAGCGCAGGGCCCGGCACTGAAGCTTTCTTT.

To note about this clone: Lacking the conserved final phenylalanine or tryptophan, this CDR3 likely reflects a read error. The chain employs TRBV5-4 and TRBJ1-1, with D hard to call. The germline V gene encodes CDR1 SGHNT and CDR2 YYREEE (reference sequence). V lost 4 bases, J lost 1 base, and 11 bases lay in between. The CDR3 length is 14 residues. The CDR3 is CASSDPGRNTEAFL. The CDR3 DNA sequence: TGTGCCAGCAGCGACCCAGGCCGGAACACTGAAGCTTTCCTT.

The chain links TRBV5-1 to TRBJ2-5; 9 bases match TRBD1. After removal of 4 bases from V and 5 bases from J, the junction contained 3 bases not matched to a gene. The germline V gene has CDR1 SGHRS and CDR2 YFSETQ. This CDR3 has 13 amino acids. The CDR3 loop is CASSLGQGETQYF. The DNA of the CDR3 is TGCGCCAGCAGCCTAGGACAGGGGGAGACCCAGTACTTC.

The chain couples TRBV7-2 to TRBJ1-1; no reliable D call. Germline CDR1 and CDR2: SGHTA and FQGNSA. Trimming removed 6 bases from V and 0 bases from J, with 23 bases in between. The CDR3 runs 18 residues. The chain's CDR3 is CASSNRAAAVSMNTEAFF. The CDR3 DNA reads TGTGCCAGCAGTAATCGGGCAGCGGCGGTTTCCATGAACACTGAAGCTTTCTTT.

The chain recombines TRBV19 with TRBJ1-4; 7 positions match TRBD1. The CDR3 extends over 14 amino acids. J was trimmed by 6 bases and V by 4 bases; bases with no gene match: 5. Per the germline V gene, CDR1 is LNHDA and CDR2 is SQIVND (reference sequence). The CDR3 DNA reads TGTGCCAGTAGTAGGACAGGAGACGATGAAAAACTGTTTTTT. Encoded protein: CASSRTGDDEKLFF. Full variable domain (missing parts from reference TRBV19 and TRBJ1-4): DGGITQSPKYLFRKEGQNVTLSCEQNLNHDAMYWYRQDPGQGLRLIYYSQIVNDFQKGDIAEGYSVSREKKESFPLTVTSAQKNPTAFYLCASSRTGDDEKLFFGSGTQLSVL.

The V gene is TRBV4-3, the J gene TRBJ2-1; the match to TRBD1 covers 9 bases. V shed 1 base and J 0 bases; nucleotides not matched to a gene: 4. The CDR3 runs 17 residues. Germline CDR1 reads LGHNA; CDR2 reads YSLEER. CDR3 sequence (DNA): TGCGCCAGCAGCCAAGGGACAGGGGCCAGCTCCTACAATGAGCAGTTCTTC. Encoded protein: CASSQGTGASSYNEQFF.

V and J are TRBV7-3 and TRBJ2-2; TRBD1 might be the D (5 bases). The V gene lost 5 bases and the J gene lost 6 bases, with 13 bases spanning the gap. The CDR3 has 14 amino acids. CDR1 SGHTA and CDR2 FQGTGA come from the germline V gene. Here the CDR3 reads CASSLSARAGELFF. The CDR3 DNA follows: TGTGCCAGCAGCCTCTCAGCCAGGGCCGGGGAGCTGTTTTTT.

This chain links TRBV6-1 with TRBJ1-2; a weak D match, TRBD1 (6 bases). The ends were cut back, 8 bases at V and 4 bases at J, with 14 bases in the middle. Looked up from germline, CDR1 is MNHNS and CDR2 is SASEGT. This CDR3 contains 13 residues. DNA of the CDR3: TGTGCCAGCGGTCGGGACAATTCCTATGGCTACACCTTC. Residues: CASGRDNSYGYTF.

V usage is TRBV18 and J usage is TRBJ2-5; 10 bases match TRBD2. Germline V CDR1 and CDR2: KGHSH, LQKENI. This CDR3 has 16 amino acids. V dropped 3 bases and J dropped 5; count of bases not matched to a gene: 9. CDR3 coding DNA: TGTGCCAGCTCACCCCGAGCGGGGGGGGCCGTGGAGACCCAGTACTTC. It codes for CASSPRAGGAVETQYF.